A single sample gave rise to the 9 T cell receptor beta chains below, sequenced in a study of blood T cell repertoires in COVID-19. Data came from immunoSEQ multiplex PCR; TCRdb stores just in-frame clones and leaves some out. The table shows around 310,000 clones, with around nine tenths occurring only once. Sequencing was carried out using peripheral blood. The receptor source for this set is a woman in her twenties or thirties with COVID-19, enrolled during active disease.

This rearrangement joins TRBV30 to TRBJ2-3; no clear D. The CDR3 loop spans 13 amino acids. V was shortened by 1 base and J by 6 bases, with 11 bases between the two germline ends. The germline CDR1 and CDR2 sequences are GTSNPN and SVGIG (reference sequence). CDR3 sequence: CAWSGTRSDTQYF. DNA for the CDR3: TGTGCCTGGAGTGGCACGAGGTCCGATACGCAGTATTTT.

The CDR3 sequence: CASSKGTHTKEQFF. Here the CDR3 DNA reads TGTGCCAGCAGCAAAGGGACTCACACAAAGGAGCAGTTCTTC. The V and J genes are TRBV7-2 and TRBJ2-1; D may be TRBD2 (6 bases). Germline values: CDR1 SGHTA, CDR2 FQGNSA. The V and J ends lost 5 bases and 10 bases respectively, with 18 bases between them. CDR3 size: 14 residues.

The chain couples TRBV9 to TRBJ1-4; 8 nucleotides line up with TRBD1. The ends lost 4 bases at V and 8 bases at J; junction bases unmatched: 7. The length of the CDR3 is 14 residues. The germline gives CDR1 SGDLS, CDR2 YYNGEE. Written as DNA, the CDR3 is TGTGCCAGCAGCTTCGGACAGGGCGCCGAAAAACTGTTTTTT. Amino acid sequence: CASSFGQGAEKLFF.

The rearrangement joins TRBV10-2 to TRBJ2-1; D gene ambiguous. Germline V gene lookup returns CDR1 WSHSY and CDR2 SAAADI. This CDR3 is 15 amino acids long. Deletions cut 5 bases from V and 8 bases from J, with 19 bases between. CDR3 sequence: CASSPIPRNLDEQFF. DNA of the CDR3: TGCGCCAGCAGTCCCATCCCCAGGAACTTGGATGAGCAGTTCTTC.

CDR3 region: CASSAGQGRTPLHF. The CDR3, as DNA: TGTGCCAGCAGCGCCGGACAGGGCCGGACACCCCTCCACTTT. V usage is TRBV3-1 (or the pseudogene TRBV3-2) and J usage is TRBJ1-6, with TRBD1 matching over 8 bases. Per germline, CDR1 LGHDT and CDR2 YNNKEL (reference sequence). V lost 5 bases and J lost 11; bases outside the gene matches: 8. CDR3 length: 14 amino acids.

Only one count was recorded for this clone. The rearrangement links TRBV29-1 to TRBJ2-1, with D possibly matching TRBD1 (6 bases). V lost 5 bases and J 1 base, leaving 12 bases between the germline ends. Germline values: CDR1 SQVTM, CDR2 ANQGSEA. This CDR3 comprises 14 residues. CDR3 loop: CSVPQGGSYNEQFF. The CDR3, as DNA: TGCAGCGTTCCACAGGGTGGGTCCTACAATGAGCAGTTCTTC.

The rearrangement links TRBV19 to TRBJ1-2; 8 nucleotides line up with TRBD1. The V and J ends lost 5 bases and 2 bases, in that order; junction bases with no gene match: 13. Germline V CDR1 and CDR2: LNHDA, SQIVND (reference sequence). This CDR3 has 17 residues. The DNA of the CDR3 is TGTGCCAGTAGTCCCTCAGGACAGGGCAGTTTAAACTATGGCTACACCTTC. The encoded protein is CASSPSGQGSLNYGYTF.

V gene TRBV28 combines with J gene TRBJ2-3; 10 nucleotides match TRBD2. From germline, CDR1 is MDHEN and CDR2 SYDVKM. The CDR3 length is 16 residues. J gave up 0 bases and V 3 bases, and 3 bases lay outside the gene matches. The CDR3 loop reads CASSFPTSGSTDTQYF. The CDR3 region has the DNA TGTGCCAGCAGTTTCCCGACTAGCGGGAGCACAGATACGCAGTATTTT.

The V call is TRBV9, the J call TRBJ1-2; weak D call: TRBD1 (6 bases). CDR3 length: 16 amino acids. V lost 2 bases to trimming and J lost 6 bases, with 20 bases between them. The germline CDR1 and CDR2 sequences are SGDLS and YYNGEE. The CDR3 DNA is TGTGCCAGCAGCGTCAGGGGTGCCGGCAGGGGAGATGGCTACACCTTC. It encodes CASSVRGAGRGDGYTF.